The rows below give T cell receptor beta chains drawn from one sample of a study of CD8 T cells in Susac syndrome. MiXCR was run by TCRdb on the immunoSEQ multiplex PCR reads, yielding one entry per CDR3 protein. The repertoire holds 400,000 to 550,000 distinct CDR3 sequences, with approximately 85% as singletons. Sequencing input: CD8+ T cells from PBMCs. The receptors were gathered from a human donor with multiple sclerosis. Both conserved end residues are part of each CDR3. D genes are given only for firm matches. For some rows the clone size is stated as once, few or many, or as a class when expanded; others skip it.

TRBV29-1,once,TRBJ2-1,TRBD1,CSVWGQLYNEQFF,TGCAGCGTTTGGGGACAGCTATACAATGAGCAGTTCTTC
TRBV30,-,TRBJ2-3,-,CAWGEDTQYF,TGTGCCTGGGGGGAGGATACGCAGTATTTT
TRBV6-1,-,TRBJ2-1,-,CASISPTSGHNEQFF,TGTGCCAGCATCTCCCCCACCAGCGGTCACAATGAGCAGTTCTTC
TRBV28,-,TRBJ1-2,TRBD1,CASRGGITLGGYTF,TGTGCCAGCAGAGGGGGCATCACCCTTGGCGGCTACACCTTC
TRBV5-1,-,TRBJ1-3,-,CASSLAVTSSGNTIYF,TGCGCCAGCAGCTTGGCAGTCACCAGCTCTGGAAACACCATATATTTT
TRBV19,-,TRBJ2-7,TRBD1,CASSMGTGRYEQYF,TGTGCCAGTAGTATGGGGACAGGTCGCTACGAGCAGTACTTC
TRBV5-6,-,TRBJ2-1,TRBD2,CASSQTSVNEQFF,TGTGCCAGCAGCCAGACTAGCGTGAATGAGCAGTTCTTC
TRBV2,-,TRBJ2-5,TRBD2,CASSSGTSGIPETQYF,TGTGCCAGCAGTTCCGGGACTAGCGGGATCCCAGAGACCCAGTACTTC
TRBV25-1,-,TRBJ1-4,-,CAGSDFDRSNEKLFF,TGTGCCGGCAGTGACTTCGACAGGTCTAATGAAAAACTGTTTTTT
TRBV7-6,-,TRBJ1-4,-,CASSPGTTGMTLFF,TGTGCCAGCAGCCCCGGGACGACTGGGATGACGCTGTTTTTT
TRBV12-3/TRBV12-4,-,TRBJ2-3,-,CASSFGVSGHPSTDTQYF,TGTGCCAGCAGCTTTGGCGTCTCGGGACACCCTAGCACAGATACGCAGTATTTT
TRBV29-1,-,TRBJ2-3,-,CSVGTVGTDTQYF,TGCAGCGTAGGGACTGTAGGCACAGATACGCAGTATTTT
TRBV6-2/TRBV6-3,-,TRBJ2-5,-,CASSYLGYQETQYF,TGTGCCAGCAGTTACCTGGGGTACCAAGAGACCCAGTACTTC
TRBV30,-,TRBJ2-5,TRBD2,CAWSLAGGPLQETQYF,TGTGCCTGGAGCTTAGCGGGAGGCCCCCTACAAGAGACCCAGTACTTC
TRBV5-4,-,TRBJ2-7,TRBD1,CASSYLGQGSYEQYF,TGTGCCAGCAGCTACTTAGGACAGGGGAGCTACGAGCAGTACTTC
TRBV6-1,-,TRBJ2-7,-,CASSERSLSPSYEQYF,TGTGCCAGCAGTGAAAGGAGCCTGAGTCCTTCCTACGAGCAGTACTTC
TRBV27,-,TRBJ1-1,-,CASSFTPRVTEAFF,TGTGCCAGCAGTTTCACCCCACGGGTCACTGAAGCTTTCTTT
TRBV19,-,TRBJ1-2,-,CASSIVGDYGYTF,TGTGCCAGTAGTATTGTGGGAGACTATGGCTACACCTTC
TRBV30,-,TRBJ1-1,-,CAWLPDTENTEAFF,TGTGCCTGGCTACCCGATACAGAGAACACTGAAGCTTTCTTT
TRBV14,-,TRBJ2-7,-,CASSQDSFPYEQYF,TGTGCCAGCAGCCAAGATAGCTTCCCCTACGAGCAGTACTTC
TRBV12-3/TRBV12-4,-,TRBJ2-3,TRBD2,CASSLAHLGGTGDTQYF,TGTGCCAGCAGTTTAGCCCATTTGGGGGGGACTGGAGATACGCAGTATTTT
TRBV4-1,-,TRBJ2-5,TRBD1,CASSQDPDRVDETQYF,TGCGCCAGCAGCCAAGATCCTGACAGGGTGGACGAGACCCAGTACTTC
TRBV5-6,-,TRBJ2-1,TRBD2,CASSLGLAMNEQFF,TGTGCCAGCAGCTTGGGACTAGCGATGAATGAGCAGTTCTTC
TRBV19,-,TRBJ1-1,-,CASSNEAFEAFF,TGTGCCAGTAGTAATGAGGCCTTTGAAGCTTTCTTT
TRBV5-1,-,TRBJ1-2,-,CASSPLAGRDYGYTF,TGCGCCAGCAGCCCTCTTGCGGGCAGGGACTATGGCTACACCTTC
TRBV7-3,few,TRBJ2-3,TRBD2,CASSLGTSGTTDTQYF,TGTGCCAGCAGCTTAGGGACTAGCGGAACCACAGATACGCAGTATTTT
TRBV4-1,-,TRBJ1-1,-,CASSQEGRMGTEAFF,TGCGCCAGCAGCCAAGAAGGAAGGATGGGCACTGAAGCTTTCTTT
TRBV6-5,-,TRBJ2-5,TRBD2,CASSYSSTSGETQYF,TGTGCCAGCAGTTACTCTAGCACTAGCGGAGAGACCCAGTACTTC
TRBV6-5,-,TRBJ2-1,-,CASSYSITISYNEQFF,TGTGCCAGCAGTTACTCGATCACTATATCCTACAATGAGCAGTTCTTC
TRBV6-1,few,TRBJ2-1,-,CASTPLLSAPAYNEQFF,TGTGCCAGCACCCCGCTTCTCTCGGCTCCGGCATACAATGAGCAGTTCTTC
TRBV6-2/TRBV6-3,-,TRBJ1-2,-,CASSYSAMINYGYTF,TGTGCCAGCAGTTACTCTGCAATGATCAACTATGGCTACACCTTC
TRBV19,-,TRBJ1-3,-,CASTPGTSGNTIYF,TGTGCCAGTACTCCAGGGACCTCTGGAAACACCATATATTTT
TRBV6-1,-,TRBJ2-4,TRBD2,CASSEGREVNIQYF,TGTGCCAGCAGTGAGGGACGGGAGGTAAACATTCAGTACTTC
TRBV30,-,TRBJ1-1,-,CAWGSGIDTEAFF,TGTGCCTGGGGATCAGGGATTGACACTGAAGCTTTCTTT
TRBV5-6,once,TRBJ2-1,-,CASSLGWANEQFF,TGTGCCAGCAGCTTGGGGTGGGCAAATGAGCAGTTCTTC